A single sample is the source of the 18 T cell receptor beta chains below, sequenced in a study of monozygotic twins with inflammatory bowel disease. TCRdb processed the 5' RACE reads again and assigns one entry to each CDR3 protein, with no DNA. The sample table includes a few hundred thousand distinct CDR3 sequences. The specimen was blood. All receptors derive from a human donor with ulcerative colitis or Crohn's disease, or a healthy co-twin of an affected twin (not recorded which).

This chain links TRBV18 with TRBJ1-1; TCRdb reports TRBD1, a call that lacks DNA to check it against. Germline-derived CDR1 and CDR2 are KGHSH and LQKENI. This CDR3 comprises 15 residues. CDR3 amino acids: CASSPPNRKDAEAFF. The entire variable domain, with the rest obtained from reference TRBV18 and TRBJ1-1, is as follows: NAGVMQNPRHLVRRRGQEARLRCSPMKGHSHVYWYRQLPEEGLKFMVYLQKENIIDESGMPKERFSAEFPKEGPSILRIQQVVRGDSAAYFCASSPPNRKDAEAFFGQGTRLTVV.

V usage is TRBV4-1 and J usage is TRBJ2-7; TCRdb lists TRBD1, though no DNA is available to test this call. The CDR3 is 15 amino acids. The germline gives CDR1 MGHRA, CDR2 YSYEKL. The CDR3 loop is CASSRTPQGTDEQYF.

The rearrangement links TRBV2 to TRBJ2-2; TCRdb outputs TRBD1, but without DNA this stays unchecked. Germline values: CDR1 SNHLY, CDR2 FYNNEI. The CDR3 is 14 residues long. CDR3 sequence: CASSGTGITGELFF. Based on the CDR3 plus reference TRBV2 and TRBJ2-2, the full variable domain is EPEVTQTPSHQVTQMGQEVILRCVPISNHLYFYWYRQILGQKVEFLVSFYNNEISEKSEIFDDQFSVERPDGSNFTLKIRSTKLEDSAMYFCASSGTGITGELFFGEGSRLTVL.

This chain links TRBV15 with TRBJ1-4; TCRdb names TRBD1, which stays unverified in the absence of DNA. From germline, CDR1 is LNHNV and CDR2 YYDKDF (reference sequence). The CDR3 runs 14 residues. The CDR3 is CATSPDRVKGKLFF.

This chain links TRBV3-1 with TRBJ2-3; no DNA is available, so the TRBD1 call from TCRdb remains unchecked. The CDR3 is made up of 15 amino acids. CDR1 LGHDT and CDR2 YNNKEL come from the germline V gene (reference sequence). The CDR3: CASSQLARRGDTQYF.

This sequence joins TRBV7-9 and TRBJ2-7; absent DNA, TCRdb's TRBD1 call cannot be checked. Per the germline V gene, CDR1 is SEHNR and CDR2 is FQNEAQ (reference sequence). The CDR3 is made up of 17 amino acids. This CDR3 reads CASSPLDGQKPFYEQYF.

This chain uses TRBV19 with TRBJ1-2; the D call from TCRdb, TRBD1, cannot be confirmed without DNA. The CDR3 totals 12 residues. The V gene's germline CDR1 is LNHDA and CDR2 SQIVND (reference sequence). CDR3 region: CASRMTGVGYTF.

This chain connects TRBV7-9 to TRBJ2-4; TCRdb indicates TRBD2, and absent DNA this call remains unverified. Germline V gene data show CDR1 as SEHNR and CDR2 as FQNEAQ (reference sequence). The CDR3 is 16 residues long. The CDR3: CASSLRGLAGKNIQYF.

This chain uses TRBV20-1 with TRBJ2-6. Germline V gives CDR1 DFQATT, CDR2 SNEGSKA (reference sequence). The CDR3 is made up of 16 amino acids. Here the CDR3 reads CSARDQALTGANVLTF.

The rearrangement joins TRBV20-1 to TRBJ2-7. This CDR3 region has 12 residues. Germline loops: CDR1 DFQATT, CDR2 SNEGSKA (reference sequence). The CDR3 spells CSARRDSYEQYF.

The rearrangement links TRBV29-1 to TRBJ2-5; the TCRdb call, TRBD2, lacks DNA for checking. Germline values: CDR1 SQVTM, CDR2 ANQGSEA. This CDR3 is 14 amino acids long. CDR3 loop: CSVLLAGLQETQYF. Variable domain in full (rest from reference TRBV29-1 and TRBJ2-5): SAVISQKPSRDICQRGTSLTIQCQVDSQVTMMFWYRQQPGQSLTLIATANQGSEATYESGFVIDKFPISRPNLTFSTLTVSNMSPEDSSIYLCSVLLAGLQETQYFGPGTRLLVL.

The J gene is TRBJ1-1, the V gene TRBV16. Germline V CDR1 and CDR2: KGHSY, FQNENV. The CDR3 is made up of 14 amino acids. CDR3 residues: CASSQSRGNTEAFF.

The CDR3 region is CSARPHRGRGETQYF. The chain uses TRBV20-1 and TRBJ2-5; no DNA is available, so the TRBD1 call from TCRdb remains unchecked. CDR1 DFQATT and CDR2 SNEGSKA come from the germline V gene (reference sequence). CDR3 size: 15 residues.

CDR3 protein: CASSFAGARSYEQYF. The chain recombines TRBV5-6 with TRBJ2-7; TCRdb's D gene call, TRBD1, goes unchecked for lack of DNA. The length of the CDR3 is 15 residues. In germline, CDR1 is SGHDT, CDR2 YYEEEE.

The J gene is TRBJ1-5, the V gene TRBV7-6. Germline CDR1 and CDR2: SGHVS and FNYEAQ. This CDR3 contains 15 residues. The CDR3 here is CASSLVPTANQPQHF. The whole variable domain, remainder taken from reference TRBV7-6 and TRBJ1-5, is GAGVSQSPRYKVTKRGQDVALRCDPISGHVSLYWYRQALGQGPEFLTYFNYEAQQDKSGLPNDRFSAERPEGSISTLTIQRTEQRDSAMYRCASSLVPTANQPQHFGDGTRLSIL.

The V and J genes are TRBV20-1 and TRBJ1-1; with no DNA, the TCRdb D assignment of TRBD1 cannot be verified. Germline V lookup: CDR1 DFQATT, CDR2 SNEGSKA (reference sequence). The CDR3 extends over 15 amino acids. CDR3 protein: CSASATGTVNTEAFF.

The chain couples TRBV28 to TRBJ1-5; as DNA is missing, the TRBD1 call by TCRdb cannot be tested. This CDR3 contains 15 residues. Germline V gives CDR1 MDHEN, CDR2 SYDVKM. This CDR3 is CASSLGGGSEQPQHF.

The chain has TRBV7-2 and TRBJ2-4; the D call of TRBD1 rests on TCRdb alone, since no DNA is present to check it. The germline V gene has CDR1 SGHTA and CDR2 FQGNSA. The CDR3 covers 17 residues. This CDR3 is CASSLASRGGAENIQYF.